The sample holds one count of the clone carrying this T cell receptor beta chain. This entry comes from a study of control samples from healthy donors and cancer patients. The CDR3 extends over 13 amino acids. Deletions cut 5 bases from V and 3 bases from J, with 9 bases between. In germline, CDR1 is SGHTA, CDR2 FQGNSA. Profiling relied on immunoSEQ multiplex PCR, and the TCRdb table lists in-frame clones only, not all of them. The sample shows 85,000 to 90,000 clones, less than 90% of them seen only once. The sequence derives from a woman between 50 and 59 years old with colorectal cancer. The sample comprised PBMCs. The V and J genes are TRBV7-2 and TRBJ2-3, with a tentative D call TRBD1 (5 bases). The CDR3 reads CASSTDRTDTQYF. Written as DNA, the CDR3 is TGTGCCAGCAGCACAGACAGAACAGATACGCAGTATTTT.